The sample holds a few counts of the clone carrying this TCR beta chain. The entry originates in a study of early T cells in non-severe SARS-CoV-2 infection. This CDR3 is 14 amino acids long. Trimming left V 4 bases short and J 0 bases short, with 8 bases between. CDR1 and CDR2 from the germline V gene are SGHRS and YFSETQ. One entry per CDR3 protein, called by TCRdb with MiXCR from the 5' RACE reads. The data show around 99,000 distinct CDR3 sequences, roughly 10% seen once. J is TRBJ1-5 and V is TRBV5-1; no clear D gene. This receptor was obtained from an adult who was a healthcare worker with PCR-confirmed SARS-CoV-2 infection or an uninfected control (not recorded which). Sequenced sample: whole blood. CDR3 nucleotides: TGCGCCAGCAGCCCGAGTAATAGCAATCAGCCCCAGCATTTT. Encoded protein: CASSPSNSNQPQHF.